These 11 T cell receptor beta chains share one sample of origin, sequenced in a study of blood T cell repertoires in COVID-19. The method was immunoSEQ multiplex PCR; TCRdb's version includes in-frame clones alone and lacks a portion of them. The data contain 250,000 or so clones, 88% of them singletons. The material sequenced was PBMCs or T cells enriched from blood (not recorded which). These receptors originate from a woman aged 30 to 39 who had been exposed to COVID-19.

The V and J genes are TRBV6-2 or TRBV6-3 and TRBJ2-3; 7 bases align to TRBD1. V lost 6 bases to trimming and J lost 6 bases; unmatched junction nucleotides: 6. CDR3 length: 13 amino acids. Germline loops: CDR1 MNHEY, CDR2 SVGEGT. The CDR3 is CASSDRATDTQYF. Written as DNA, the CDR3 is TGTGCCAGCAGCGACAGGGCTACGGATACGCAGTATTTT.

This chain connects TRBV5-6 to TRBJ2-5, with 8 bases matching TRBD2. V lost 5 bases, J lost 1 base, and 7 bases stayed unmatched. The CDR3 spans 15 residues. Germline V gene lookup returns CDR1 SGHDT and CDR2 YYEEEE. CDR3 residues: CASSLIAGPQETQYF. CDR3 bases: TGTGCCAGCAGTTTAATAGCGGGACCCCAAGAGACCCAGTACTTC. Together with reference TRBV5-6 and TRBJ2-5, the CDR3 gives the full variable domain: DAGVTQSPTHLIKTRGQQVTLRCSPKSGHDTVSWYQQALGQGPQFIFQYYEEEERQRGNFPDRFSGHQFPNYSSELNVNALLLGDSALYLCASSLIAGPQETQYFGPGTRLLVL.

This clone has more than one count but fewer than ten. V and J are TRBV2 and TRBJ1-1, with TRBD1 matching 7 bases. In germline, CDR1 is SNHLY, CDR2 FYNNEI. The CDR3 is 16 residues long. The V segment lost 7 bases and the J segment 4 bases; nucleotides outside the gene matches: 15. CDR3 amino acids: CASNPQGVGRSTEAFF. The CDR3 DNA sequence: TGTGCCAGCAACCCCCAGGGGGTAGGCAGGAGCACTGAAGCTTTCTTT.

This clone was picked up one time. The chain carries TRBV4-1 and TRBJ2-4, with D maybe TRBD1 (6 bases). Germline CDR1 reads MGHRA; CDR2 reads YSYEKL. The germline V and J ends were trimmed by 1 base and 0 bases, with 13 bases remaining between them. The length of the CDR3 is 17 residues. CDR3 sequence reads: CASSQVRQGIAKNIQYF. The DNA of the CDR3 is TGCGCCAGCAGCCAAGTTAGGCAGGGGATAGCCAAAAACATTCAGTACTTC.

The rearrangement links TRBV29-1 to TRBJ2-7, with TRBD2 matching 9 bases. Germline trimming cut 3 bases from V and 0 bases from J; bases unmatched to any gene: 3. The CDR3 spans 14 residues. Germline V gives CDR1 SQVTM, CDR2 ANQGSEA. In nucleotides, the CDR3 is TGCAGCGTTGAGACTAGCGGAGGCTCCTACGAGCAGTACTTC. This encodes CSVETSGGSYEQYF.

V gene TRBV15 combines with J gene TRBJ2-5, with 11 bases matching TRBD1. There are 15 residues in the CDR3. Germline V CDR1 and CDR2: LNHNV, YYDKDF (reference sequence). V trimming: 1 base; J trimming: 4 bases; junction bases outside the gene matches: 2. CDR3 bases: TGTGCCACCAGCAGAGGGGGGACAGGGGGAGAGACCCAGTACTTC. Translating it yields CATSRGGTGGETQYF.

The chain combines TRBV7-2 with TRBJ2-4; D is possibly TRBD2 (6 bases). Germline V gives CDR1 SGHTA, CDR2 FQGNSA. The CDR3 spans 17 residues. The V gene lost 1 base and the J gene lost 4 bases, with 17 bases spanning the gap. The CDR3, as DNA: TGTGCCAGCAGCTTAGGGTTTGTTCGGGAGACTAAAAACATTCAGTACTTC. Protein: CASSLGFVRETKNIQYF.

The CDR3 sequence: CASTPYADSPEAFF. CDR3 DNA sequence: TGTGCCAGCACCCCCTATGCGGACAGCCCGGAAGCTTTCTTT. The gene calls are TRBV5-4 and TRBJ1-1, with a weak D call TRBD1 (6 bases). Germline V gives CDR1 SGHNT, CDR2 YYREEE (reference sequence). The V end lost 6 bases, the J end lost 8 bases, and 20 bases lay between the germline ends. The CDR3 covers 14 residues.

The chain joins TRBV7-9 to TRBJ2-1, with TRBD1 matching over 9 bases. The CDR3 is 15 amino acids. CDR1 and CDR2 from the germline V gene are SEHNR and FQNEAQ (reference sequence). V gave up 5 bases and J gave up 12 bases; unmatched junction bases: 14. CDR3 coding DNA: TGTGCCAGCAGCCGAGTCCCGGGACAGGGACCGGGGCAGTTCTTC. Residues: CASSRVPGQGPGQFF.

The rearrangement joins TRBV9 to TRBJ2-2, with TRBD1 as a possible D gene (5 bases). CDR3 length: 15 residues. Looked up from germline, CDR1 is SGDLS and CDR2 is YYNGEE. The V and J ends lost 0 bases and 1 base respectively, with 7 bases between them. In DNA form, the CDR3 reads TGTGCCAGCAGCGTAGCGGACAAGAACACCGGGGAGCTGTTTTTT. It translates to CASSVADKNTGELFF.

The chain recombines TRBV3-1 (or the pseudogene TRBV3-2) with TRBJ1-2, with TRBD1 matching 9 bases. CDR1 and CDR2 from the germline V gene are LGHDT and YNNKEL (reference sequence). Trimming cost V 4 bases and J 8 bases; bases outside gene matches: 2. The CDR3 is 12 amino acids. The CDR3 sequence is CASSRDRAGYTF. The CDR3 bases are TGTGCCAGCAGCCGGGACAGGGCAGGCTACACCTTC.